This T cell receptor (beta chain) derives from a study of blood T cell repertoires in COVID-19. Study context: Collection of acute and convalescent COVID-19 samples took place in the United States, Italy and Spain. T cells, B-cell-depleted T cells, or PBMCs provided the cDNA or gDNA that served as material.

The assay was immunoSEQ multiplex PCR, and TCRdb's table has in-frame clones only and misses some. The data contain 300,000 or so clones, 89% of them singletons. CDR3 length equals 16 residues. CDR1 is SGHRS and CDR2 is YFSETQ in the germline V gene. The V gene end was trimmed by 1 base and the J gene end by 6 bases; junction bases not matched to a gene: 10. The gene calls are TRBV5-1 and TRBJ2-3; 8 bases agree with TRBD1. The receptor was derived from a man aged 18 to 29 who had recovered from COVID-19. Sequencing was done on a sample of peripheral blood. The CDR3 region is CASSLNRDRLKDTQYF. DNA of the CDR3: TGCGCCAGCAGCTTGAACCGGGACAGGTTGAAGGATACGCAGTATTTT.